The sequence of this T cell receptor beta chain was determined in a study of T cells after yellow fever vaccination. In the study overall: Fractions containing few cells were prepared with SMART-Seq v4 Ultra Low Input.

The study's findings and limits: Contaminants from the bulk population, in the form of abundant clonotypes, could be found in FACS-sorted repertoires. A secondary response was less intense yet reached its peak sooner, at day 5 versus 15.

The table lists this clonotype with a few counts. The antigen is unknown. V lost 0 bases and J 1 base, leaving 15 bases between the germline ends. The CDR3 is made up of 17 amino acids. Germline V gene data show CDR1 as ENHRY and CDR2 as SYGVKD. The authors made TCR cDNA by 5'RACE template switching, adding a universal primer site and UMIs. TCRdb recomputed calls from the 5' RACE reads with MiXCR, one row per CDR3 protein. The sample lists some 250,000 distinct CDR3 sequences, 6.9% seen once, with 0.85% in the top ten. The chain has TRBV10-3 and TRBJ1-1, with D tentatively TRBD1 (6 bases). This receptor was taken from a man aged 25-40 years who received the YFV17D yellow fever vaccine. The specimen was CD4+ T cells sorted from PBMCs, collected 15 days after the yellow fever booster vaccination. The CDR3 DNA sequence: TGTGCCATCAGTGAGTCGACGCTGGCCAGGGGGAACACTGAAGCTTTCTTT. This codes for CAISESTLARGNTEAFF.